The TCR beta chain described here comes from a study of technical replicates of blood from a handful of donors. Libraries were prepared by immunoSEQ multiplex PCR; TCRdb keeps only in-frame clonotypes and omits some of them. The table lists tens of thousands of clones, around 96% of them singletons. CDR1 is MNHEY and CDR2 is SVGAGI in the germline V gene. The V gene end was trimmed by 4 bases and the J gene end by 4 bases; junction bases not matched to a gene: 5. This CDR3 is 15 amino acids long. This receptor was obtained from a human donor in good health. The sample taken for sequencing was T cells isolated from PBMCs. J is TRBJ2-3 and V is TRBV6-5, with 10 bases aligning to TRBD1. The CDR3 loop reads CASSSGQGLADTQYF. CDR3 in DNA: TGTGCCAGCAGTTCGGGACAGGGGTTGGCAGATACGCAGTATTTT.